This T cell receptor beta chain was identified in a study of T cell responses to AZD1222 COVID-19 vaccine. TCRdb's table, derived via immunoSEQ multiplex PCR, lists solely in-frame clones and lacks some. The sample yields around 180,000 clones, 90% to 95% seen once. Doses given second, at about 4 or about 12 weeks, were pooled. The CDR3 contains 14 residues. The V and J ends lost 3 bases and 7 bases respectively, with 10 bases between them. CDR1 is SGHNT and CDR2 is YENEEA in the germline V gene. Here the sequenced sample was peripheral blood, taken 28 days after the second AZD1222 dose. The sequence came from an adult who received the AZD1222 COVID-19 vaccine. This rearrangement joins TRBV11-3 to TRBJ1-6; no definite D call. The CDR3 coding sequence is TGTGCCAGCAGCTTTGGACGGGAAAATTCACCCCTCCACTTT. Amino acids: CASSFGRENSPLHF.